Presented here are 7 T cell receptor beta chains from one specimen sequenced in a study of cytomegalovirus exposure and HLA in healthy donors. PCR amplification relied on 60 Vbeta primers (plus 13 Jbeta primers). Using immunoSEQ multiplex PCR, the repertoire was profiled, and TCRdb retains in-frame clones only, with some absent. The sample shows 150,000 to 200,000 clones, 80% to 90% of them seen only once. The sequencing input was PBMCs. The receptors were sampled from a man younger than 30 in good health and CMV-seropositive.

The chain carries TRBV27 and TRBJ1-2, with 9 positions matching TRBD1. CDR1 is MNHEY and CDR2 is SMNVEV in the germline V gene (reference sequence). V lost 6 bases, J lost 4 bases, and 12 bases stayed unmatched. This CDR3 spans 16 amino acids. In DNA form, the CDR3 reads TGTGCCAGCAGACATCCGGGACAGGGCCCTTTCTATGGCTACACCTTC. Its protein is CASRHPGQGPFYGYTF.

The sample holds one count of this clone. V and J are TRBV30 and TRBJ1-2, with D possibly TRBD1 on 5 matching bases. Germline V gene data show CDR1 as GTSNPN and CDR2 as SVGIG (reference sequence). The CDR3 is made up of 12 amino acids. The V gene lost 4 bases and the J gene lost 6 bases, with 12 bases spanning the gap. The CDR3 DNA reads as TGTGCCTGGACGTCGGGGGGAGATGGCTACACCTTC. Its translation is CAWTSGGDGYTF.

V usage is TRBV4-2 and J usage is TRBJ2-5, with D maybe TRBD1 (6 bases). The J call may be wrong; the DNA end is better matched by TRBJ2-7. Germline V lookup: CDR1 LGHNA, CDR2 YNFKEQ. This CDR3 is 15 amino acids long. The CDR3 is CASSQDWGHNYEQYF. DNA of the CDR3: TGTGCCAGCAGCCAAGATTGGGGACACAACTACGAGCAGTACTTC.

The chain links TRBV19 to TRBJ2-4, with a weak D call TRBD2 (6 bases). The germline V and J ends were trimmed by 6 bases and 3 bases, with 15 bases remaining between them. Germline V gives CDR1 LNHDA, CDR2 SQIVND (reference sequence). CDR3 length: 15 amino acids. The CDR3 sequence is CASSQEGGNKNIQYF. The CDR3 DNA is TGTGCCAGTAGCCAGGAGGGCGGTAACAAAAACATTCAGTACTTC.

The chain joins TRBV29-1 to TRBJ1-4, with a possible D match to TRBD1 (5 bases). This CDR3 comprises 11 residues. CDR1 and CDR2 from the germline V gene are SQVTM and ANQGSEA. The V and J ends lost 6 bases and 7 bases respectively, with 9 bases between them. The CDR3 spells CSVTGGEKLFF. CDR3 coding DNA: TGCAGCGTGACCGGGGGTGAAAAACTGTTTTTT. Looking up the rest from reference TRBV29-1 and TRBJ1-4 gives the full variable domain: SAVISQKPSRDICQRGTSLTIQCQVDSQVTMMFWYRQQPGQSLTLIATANQGSEATYESGFVIDKFPISRPNLTFSTLTVSNMSPEDSSIYLCSVTGGEKLFFGSGTQLSVL.

This clone was detected once. The J gene is TRBJ2-7, the V gene TRBV29-1; 7 bases line up with TRBD1. V shed 4 bases and J 2 bases; nucleotides not matched to a gene: 5. The CDR3 is made up of 13 amino acids. CDR1 and CDR2 (germline): SQVTM, ANQGSEA. The CDR3 DNA reads TGCAGCGTTGTTTTCAGGGGGACCTACGAGCAGTACTTC. Its translation is CSVVFRGTYEQYF.

The CDR3 DNA follows: TGTGCCAGCAGCCCTGCAGGCCCGAGAGATGGAAACACCATATATTTT. Its translation is CASSPAGPRDGNTIYF. The chain has TRBV14 and TRBJ1-3, with D hard to call. CDR3 size: 16 residues. The germline CDR1 and CDR2 sequences are SGHDN and FVKESK. V was cut by 4 bases and J by 3 bases, with 16 bases left in between.